The text below deals with one T cell receptor beta chain. Trimming left V 2 bases short and J 2 bases short, with 13 bases between. Per germline, CDR1 MNHEY and CDR2 SMNVEV (reference sequence). The CDR3 totals 16 residues. The source of the sample is a study of control samples from healthy donors and cancer patients. The method was immunoSEQ multiplex PCR; TCRdb's version includes in-frame clones alone and lacks a portion of them. The sample has 150,000 to 200,000 clones, around 90% seen once; the top ten hold around 1.5%. The sequenced material came from blood. This TCR was sampled from a woman between 45 and 65 years old in good health. This chain uses TRBV27 with TRBJ1-5; D possibly corresponds to TRBD1 (5 bases). The chain's CDR3 is CASSLGFGRGNQPQHF. As DNA, the CDR3 is TGTGCCAGCAGTTTAGGGTTCGGCAGGGGCAATCAGCCCCAGCATTTT.